This T cell receptor (beta chain) was captured by sequencing in a study of identical twins. The ends were cut back, 5 bases at V and 7 bases at J, with 8 bases in the middle. CDR1 and CDR2 from the germline V gene are SGHVS and FQNEAQ. This CDR3 contains 11 residues. TCRdb called the 5' RACE reads again in MiXCR, with one record for every CDR3 protein. The repertoire holds about 570,000 distinct CDR3 sequences, approximately 9.6% seen once, with 3% in the top ten. In its sample, this clonotype was seen a few times. The data were also submitted as part of a second study, on yellow fever vaccine responses in identical twins.

The sequence was collected from a woman aged 18-29 years in good health. The V and J genes are TRBV7-8 and TRBJ2-5; D remains ambiguous. The sequencing input was PBMCs. The CDR3 reads CASSPIGTQYF. CDR3 sequence (DNA): TGTGCCAGCAGCCCCATAGGGACCCAGTACTTC.